Given below is one TCR beta chain in context. The antigen is undetermined. The sample originates from a study of lymphopenia after photon versus proton radiotherapy. Study findings and constraints: Under photons, naive T cells and diversity fell while effector/memory populations rose. In patients who died, overall survival fell as post-nadir TCR diversity dropped more. Authors raise, but do not show, better survival with proton therapy. After the lymphocyte nadir, photon-treated repertoires showed oligoclonal expansion, especially of CD8+ Temra cells.

Libraries were prepared by immunoSEQ multiplex PCR; TCRdb keeps only in-frame clonotypes and omits some of them. The sample lists approximately 50,000 clones; over 70% were seen once. V shed 0 bases and J shed 0 bases, with 12 bases lying between them. The CDR3 is 17 amino acids. CDR1 SGHDT and CDR2 YYEEEE come from the germline V gene. The source was peripheral blood, collected from a patient treated with photon-based radiotherapy. The chain links TRBV5-6 to TRBJ1-4; D uncertain. This TCR was recovered from a man aged 50 or older with gastric cancer. The CDR3 DNA sequence: TGTGCCAGCAGCTTGGAACGGGGAGTTGCAACTAATGAAAAACTGTTTTTT. Translation gives CASSLERGVATNEKLFF.